These 18 T cell receptor beta chains share one sample of origin, sequenced in a study of cytomegalovirus exposure and HLA in healthy donors. With 60 Vbeta and 13 Jbeta primers, the PCR was carried out. Generated by immunoSEQ multiplex PCR, the TCRdb table keeps only in-frame clones and is missing some. The table includes approximately 110,000 clones, 74% detected once. Sequenced material: PBMCs. All receptors derive from a man in his fifties in good health and CMV-seropositive.

V usage is TRBV5-4 and J usage is TRBJ1-1; TRBD1 aligns across 10 bases. This CDR3 is 14 amino acids long. Trimming at V came to 3 bases and at J to 2 bases, leaving 1 base not matched to a gene. Per the germline V gene, CDR1 is SGHNT and CDR2 is YYREEE (reference sequence). CDR3 in amino acids: CASSWDRGNTEAFF. CDR3 in DNA: TGTGCCAGCAGCTGGGACAGGGGTAACACTGAAGCTTTCTTT.

V is TRBV5-8 and J is TRBJ2-1; D unclear. There are 14 residues in the CDR3. Trimming cost V 2 bases and J 8 bases, with 14 bases left between them. Germline CDR1 reads SGHTS; CDR2 reads YDEGEE. The CDR3 DNA follows: TGTGCCAGCAGCTTTAGATCCCTCCAAGATGAGCAGTTCTTC. Translation gives CASSFRSLQDEQFF.

This chain uses TRBV4-1 with TRBJ1-6; D might be TRBD1 (5 bases). From germline, CDR1 is MGHRA and CDR2 YSYEKL. Trimming pared 1 base from V and 0 bases from J, leaving 16 bases between. The CDR3 loop spans 19 amino acids. As DNA, the CDR3 is TGCGCCAGCAGCCAAGCCGGGGGAGCAGCAAGCTCCTATAATTCACCCCTCCACTTT. It encodes CASSQAGGAASSYNSPLHF.

This clone was seen once. The rearrangement joins TRBV28 to TRBJ1-2; D may be TRBD1 (6 bases). The CDR3 totals 15 residues. Germline values: CDR1 MDHEN, CDR2 SYDVKM. Trimming pared 8 bases from V and 3 bases from J, leaving 19 bases between. CDR3 in amino acids: CASGLTGFGDYGYTF. The CDR3 bases are TGTGCCAGCGGGCTTACAGGGTTTGGGGACTATGGCTACACCTTC.

This chain connects TRBV7-3 to TRBJ2-3, with D possibly being TRBD2 (5 bases). The CDR3 loop spans 17 amino acids. Trimming took off 2 bases at V and 3 bases at J, with 18 bases between the two ends. Germline lookup yields CDR1 SGHTA and CDR2 FQGTGA. The DNA of the CDR3 is TGTGCCAGCAGCTTATCCGGAGCGGTCTGGGAGACAGATACGCAGTATTTT. Translated, it gives CASSLSGAVWETDTQYF.

The V call is TRBV19, the J call TRBJ2-5; 8 bases line up with TRBD1. The V segment lost 5 bases and the J segment 3 bases; nucleotides outside the gene matches: 5. This CDR3 contains 14 residues. Germline V lookup: CDR1 LNHDA, CDR2 SQIVND (reference sequence). The CDR3 loop reads CASSPGQGKETQYF. The CDR3 coding sequence is TGTGCCAGTAGTCCCGGACAGGGAAAAGAGACCCAGTACTTC.

The chain is built from TRBV10-2 and TRBJ1-2, with 7 bases fitting TRBD1. After removal of 10 bases from V and 5 bases from J, the junction contained 10 bases not matched to a gene. CDR3 length equals 13 residues. CDR1 and CDR2 (germline): WSHSY, SAAADI. The CDR3, as DNA: TGCGCCACCCTAGGGGGCGTGGGGTATGGCTACACCTTC. This sequence encodes CATLGGVGYGYTF.

This clone was detected once. The chain employs TRBV5-1 and TRBJ2-1; maybe TRBD2 (6 bases). V gave up 4 bases and J gave up 3 bases, with 14 bases separating them. Looked up from germline, CDR1 is SGHRS and CDR2 is YFSETQ. This CDR3 spans 15 amino acids. The CDR3, as DNA: TGCGCCAGCAGCCCAGTTACCGGGAGCTACAATGAGCAGTTCTTC. Protein product: CASSPVTGSYNEQFF.

The chain employs TRBV19 and TRBJ1-3, with D hard to call. V was shortened by 2 bases and J by 3 bases, with 11 bases between the two germline ends. CDR1 is LNHDA and CDR2 is SQIVND in the germline V gene (reference sequence). The CDR3 consists of 15 residues. The chain's CDR3 is CASSISRGFGNTIYF. The CDR3 DNA reads as TGTGCCAGTAGTATAAGCCGGGGTTTTGGAAACACCATATATTTT.

The rearrangement uses TRBV9 and TRBJ2-3; 8 positions match TRBD2. Per germline, CDR1 SGDLS and CDR2 YYNGEE. This CDR3 region has 16 residues. Trimming removed 0 bases from V and 4 bases from J; junction bases left unmatched: 7. CDR3: CASSVGVGGAADTQYF. The CDR3 bases are TGTGCCAGCAGCGTAGGGGTCGGGGGGGCTGCAGATACGCAGTATTTT.

The chain joins TRBV10-2 to TRBJ2-1, with TRBD2 matching 8 bases. The germline gives CDR1 WSHSY, CDR2 SAAADI. This CDR3 is 16 amino acids long. Trimming removed 2 bases from V and 1 base from J; junction bases left unmatched: 4. CDR3 in amino acids: CASSEKLAASYNEQFF. The CDR3 DNA reads TGCGCCAGCAGTGAGAAACTAGCGGCTTCCTACAATGAGCAGTTCTTC.

The V and J genes are TRBV7-9 and TRBJ1-2; no clear D. The V and J ends lost 0 bases and 0 bases respectively, with 5 bases between them. The CDR3 is 14 amino acids. Looked up from germline, CDR1 is SEHNR and CDR2 is FQNEAQ (reference sequence). CDR3 amino acids: CASSLAGTNYGYTF. The CDR3 DNA follows: TGTGCCAGCAGCTTAGCCGGGACTAACTATGGCTACACCTTC.

This clone was picked up a small number of times. This chain links TRBV12-5 with TRBJ1-1, with 8 bases that match TRBD1. The ends lost 5 bases at V and 6 bases at J; junction bases unmatched: 5. Germline V gene sequence: CDR1 LGHNT, CDR2 FRNRAP. This CDR3 has 13 amino acids. DNA for the CDR3: TGTGCTAGTGGTACCTCACAGGGGGCTGAAGCTTTCTTT. The encoded protein is CASGTSQGAEAFF.

This chain links TRBV5-5 with TRBJ1-2, with TRBD1 matching 7 bases. The CDR3 loop spans 14 amino acids. V trimming: 5 bases; J trimming: 0 bases; junction bases outside the gene matches: 4. Germline CDR1 and CDR2: SGHKS and YYEKEE (reference sequence). Here the CDR3 reads CASRRGTANYGYTF. The CDR3 nucleotides are TGTGCCAGCAGACGCGGGACAGCTAACTATGGCTACACCTTC.

This chain uses TRBV5-6 with TRBJ2-3; D is possibly TRBD1 (5 bases). Trimming shortened V by 4 bases and J by 0 bases, and 9 bases separated the two germline ends. The CDR3 extends over 14 amino acids. The germline V gene encodes CDR1 SGHDT and CDR2 YYEEEE. The CDR3 spells CASSPGASTDTQYF. CDR3 DNA: TGTGCCAGCAGCCCTGGGGCTAGCACAGATACGCAGTATTTT.

V usage is TRBV4-1 and J usage is TRBJ2-5; D may be TRBD1 (6 bases). The CDR3 length is 15 residues. Trimming took off 2 bases at V and 3 bases at J, with 13 bases between the two ends. Germline V lookup: CDR1 MGHRA, CDR2 YSYEKL. CDR3 protein: CASSQFVQGKETQYF. The CDR3 region has the DNA TGCGCCAGCAGCCAATTCGTACAGGGAAAAGAGACCCAGTACTTC.

This clone was counted only a few times. The chain is built from TRBV19 and TRBJ1-4, with 7 positions matching TRBD1. This CDR3 spans 15 amino acids. V lost 4 bases to trimming and J lost 2 bases; unmatched junction nucleotides: 4. CDR1 is LNHDA, CDR2 SQIVND, per germline (reference sequence). The CDR3 region has the DNA TGTGCCAGTAGTAGTCGGGACAGTACTAATGAAAAACTGTTTTTT. Its translation: CASSSRDSTNEKLFF.

V usage is TRBV6-6 and J usage is TRBJ2-1, with unresolved D. Between the trimmed V and J ends, which lost 5 bases and 0 bases, there was a span of 14 bases. The CDR3 runs to 16 residues. CDR1 is MNHNY, CDR2 SVGAGI, per germline (reference sequence). The CDR3: CASSNLIESSYNEQFF. The CDR3, as DNA: TGTGCCAGCAGTAACCTGATTGAGAGCTCCTACAATGAGCAGTTCTTC.